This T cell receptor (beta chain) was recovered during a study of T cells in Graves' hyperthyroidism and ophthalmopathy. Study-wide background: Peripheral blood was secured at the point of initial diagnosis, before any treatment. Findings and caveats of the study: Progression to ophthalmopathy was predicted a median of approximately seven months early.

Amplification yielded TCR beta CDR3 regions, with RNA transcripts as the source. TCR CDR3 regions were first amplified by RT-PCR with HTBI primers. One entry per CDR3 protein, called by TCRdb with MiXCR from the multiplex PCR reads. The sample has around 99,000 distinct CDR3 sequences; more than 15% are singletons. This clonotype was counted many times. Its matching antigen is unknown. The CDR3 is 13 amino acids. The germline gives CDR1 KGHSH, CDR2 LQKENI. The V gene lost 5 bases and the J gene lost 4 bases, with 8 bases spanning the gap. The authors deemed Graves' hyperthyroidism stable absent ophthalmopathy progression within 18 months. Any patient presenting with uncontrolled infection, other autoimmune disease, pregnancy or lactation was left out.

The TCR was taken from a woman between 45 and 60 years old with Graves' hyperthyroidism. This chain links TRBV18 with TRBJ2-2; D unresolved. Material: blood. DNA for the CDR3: TGTGCCAGCTCAGTTGCAATCACCGGGGAGCTGTTTTTT. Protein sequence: CASSVAITGELFF.